This T cell receptor beta chain was profiled in a study of cytomegalovirus exposure and HLA in healthy donors. Turning to the study itself: Earlier sequencing of some 170 million T cells yielded 100 million to 120 million unique TCR beta sequences. Study findings and constraints: Associated with HLA alleles at 0.05 false discovery rate in a later analysis were some 18,000 TCR beta sequences.

Details on this clone: As yet, its antigen is unknown. Mismatch with germline at one junction end may stem from a read error.

The CDR3 consists of 13 residues. Germline lookup yields CDR1 SSHAT and CDR2 FNYEAQ (reference sequence). 60 Vbeta and 13 Jbeta primers were used in PCR. Profiling relied on immunoSEQ multiplex PCR, and the TCRdb table lists in-frame clones only, not all of them. The sample holds about 130,000 clones, roughly a tenth seen once. Healthy bone marrow donors formed the donor group. This chain joins TRBV7-7 and TRBJ2-1; D remains ambiguous. The TCR originated in a woman under 30 in good health and CMV-seropositive. Sample: PBMCs. CDR3: CASSESSYNEQFF. CDR3 sequence (DNA): TGTGCTAGCAGCGAGAGTTCCTACAATGAGCAGTTCTTC.